The rows below give T cell receptor beta chains drawn from one sample of a study of vaccination and CD4 T cells after COVID-19. One entry per CDR3 protein results from TCRdb running MiXCR on the PCR reads. The table lists about 4,900 distinct CDR3 sequences, roughly 28% of them singletons, with 30% to 40% in the top ten. These TCRs' antigens remain unknown. Source material: CD4+ T cells from blood, cultured in vitro. Source of these receptors: a human donor in good health. CDR3s include the opening cysteine and the closing phenylalanine or tryptophan.

>TRBV19
CASSLGTGGFGYGYTF
>TRBV30
CAWSTGTTDTQYF
>TRBV6-1
CASRDRGLGEQFF
>TRBV24-1
CATSSETTETGELFF
>TRBV5-1
CASSLSIAGGYNEQFF
>TRBV9
CASSVDPGMVDTQYF
>TRBV10-3
CATNPGTGTSDTQYF
>TRBV6-5
CASSYRGRDTEAFF
>TRBV20-1
CSASRRALSGNTIYF
>TRBV20-1
CSARDDRGVETQYF
>TRBV24-1
CATDARQISKPYSNQPQHF
>TRBV11-3
CASSLDQSGNGYTF
>TRBV19
CASSIGLAGSTDTQYF
>TRBV7-9
CASRFRGSTEAFF
>TRBV5-1
CASSWGTGDTEAFF
>TRBV20-1
CSFLRWDTEAFF
>TRBV20-1
CSAIYDRPYGYTF
>TRBV19
CATRNPGRRYPYGYTF
>TRBV20-1
CSARDGGESSPLHF
>TRBV7-6
CASSAYKSRNTEAFF
>TRBV6-1
CASRTDREGGYTF
>TRBV20-1
CSARDGGAQETQYF
>TRBV9
CASSVGAGGGGAKSTDTQYF
>TRBV27
CASSPSSSYEQYF
>TRBV5-1
CASSPDAGGNTGELFF
>TRBV27
CASRRVGDTEAFF
>TRBV20-1
CSALYGGTDTQYF
>TRBV3-1
CASSQETGGKNEQFF
>TRBV6-1
CASSLDYYEQYF
>TRBV19
CASSILTGGVDGNTEAFF
>TRBV6-4
CASSDGTANTGELFF
>TRBV9
CASTQTGGETQYF
>TRBV19
CASSIQGATDTQYF
>TRBV7-9
CASSLAGNYGYTF
>TRBV19
CASSIGIVPRGTSGQETQYF
>TRBV20-1
CSARVGAGLANSPLHF
>TRBV7-9
CASSRTGSNTEAFF
>TRBV20-1
CSAMGTSGTLWGETQYF
>TRBV6-5
CASSYSGGRTRGYGYTF
>TRBV11-2
CASSLGRGSSYNSPLHF
>TRBV7-6
CASSSAGVWADTQYF
>TRBV20-1
CSARDLSMNTEAFF